The next 31 T cell receptor beta chains were all read from a single sample in a study of shared clonotypes between healthy human individuals. In the naive CD8 group, cells lacked CD45RO and were positively selected for CCR7, so terminally differentiated effector memory CD45RA+ cells were left out. Here immunoSEQ multiplex PCR was the method, and the copy in TCRdb shows in-frame clones only, minus some. The sample has approximately 840,000 clones, approximately 96% seen once. Sequenced sample: naive CD8+ T cells sorted from blood. Receptors originate from a man aged 25-40 years in good health.

This clone is a singleton in its sample. The CDR3 DNA follows: TGTGCCAGCTCAAGCCGCACTAGCGGGAGGGCCGGGAACACCGGGGAGCTGTTTTTT. Protein: CASSSRTSGRAGNTGELFF. V and J are TRBV18 and TRBJ2-2; 13 bases match TRBD2. The germline V gene has CDR1 KGHSH and CDR2 LQKENI. Trimming removed 5 bases from V and 1 base from J; junction bases left unmatched: 10. The CDR3 consists of 19 residues.

This chain connects TRBV4-3 to TRBJ2-1, with D perhaps matching TRBD2 (6 bases). The CDR3 has 16 amino acids. Trimming took 0 bases from V and 5 from J, leaving 14 bases between them. Germline V gene data show CDR1 as LGHNA and CDR2 as YSLEER. The DNA for the CDR3 is TGCGCCAGCAGCCAAGAAGTCGGGAGCGGTGACAATGAGCAGTTCTTC. Its protein is CASSQEVGSGDNEQFF.

For this clone: One end of the junction fails to match germline, which may point to a read error. The chain links TRBV27 to TRBJ2-5; TRBD2 is a possible D gene (6 bases). Per germline, CDR1 MNHEY and CDR2 SMNVEV (reference sequence). The CDR3 totals 14 residues. The CDR3 DNA is TGTGCCAGCAGACTATCCGGGACTGGAGAGGCCCAGTACTTC. This gives the protein CASRLSGTGEAQYF.

The CDR3 loop reads CASSVGGLAHHEQFF. CDR3 DNA: TGTGCCAGCAGCGTAGGGGGACTAGCTCATCATGAGCAGTTCTTC. The chain uses TRBV9 and TRBJ2-1; 9 bases match TRBD2. V shed 0 bases, J shed 8 bases, and the junction held 6 bases outside the gene matches. The germline V gene has CDR1 SGDLS and CDR2 YYNGEE. CDR3 length: 15 residues. Variable domain in full (rest from reference TRBV9 and TRBJ2-1): DSGVTQTPKHLITATGQRVTLRCSPRSGDLSVYWYQQSLDQGLQFLIQYYNGEERAKGNILERFSAQQFPDLHSELNLSSLELGDSALYFCASSVGGLAHHEQFFGPGTRLTVL.

This chain uses TRBV7-9 with TRBJ2-7; 9 nucleotides match TRBD2. The CDR3 spans 14 residues. The germline gives CDR1 SEHNR, CDR2 FQNEAQ (reference sequence). V shed 5 bases and J 4 bases; nucleotides not matched to a gene: 6. The CDR3 DNA reads as TGTGCCAGCAGCCCGCCGGGACTAGCATACGAGCAGTACTTC. This gives the protein CASSPPGLAYEQYF. The complete variable domain, with remaining parts taken from reference TRBV7-9 and TRBJ2-7, reads DTGVSQNPRHKITKRGQNVTFRCDPISEHNRLYWYRQTLGQGPEFLTYFQNEAQLEKSRLLSDRFSAERPKGSFSTLEIQRTEQGDSAMYLCASSPPGLAYEQYFGPGTRLTVT.

In regard to this clone: The sample carries other DNA sequences with the same CDR3. The chain recombines TRBV9 with TRBJ2-1; TRBD1 aligns across 7 bases. The CDR3 totals 13 residues. Germline-derived CDR1 and CDR2 are SGDLS and YYNGEE. The V segment lost 4 bases and the J segment 4 bases; nucleotides outside the gene matches: 2. The CDR3 sequence: CASSPGQYNEQFF. CDR3 in DNA: TGTGCCAGCAGCCCGGGACAGTACAATGAGCAGTTCTTC. Supplemented by reference TRBV9 and TRBJ2-1, the full variable domain reads DSGVTQTPKHLITATGQRVTLRCSPRSGDLSVYWYQQSLDQGLQFLIQYYNGEERAKGNILERFSAQQFPDLHSELNLSSLELGDSALYFCASSPGQYNEQFFGPGTRLTVL.

This chain uses TRBV7-2 with TRBJ2-7; 8 bases agree with TRBD2. Germline-derived CDR1 and CDR2 are SGHTA and FQGNSA. This CDR3 is built from 16 residues. The ends lost 1 base at V and 3 bases at J; junction bases unmatched: 8. The CDR3 DNA reads TGTGCCAGCAGCTTAGATGGGGTAGCGGGGTTCTACGAGCAGTACTTC. Translating gives CASSLDGVAGFYEQYF.

This clone has only one observation. The rearrangement uses TRBV6-6 and TRBJ2-7; no clear D gene. This CDR3 is built from 14 residues. Germline V gives CDR1 MNHNY, CDR2 SVGAGI (reference sequence). V was pared by 0 bases and J by 2 bases, with 8 bases between. CDR3 DNA: TGTGCCAGCAGTTACTCGCCTGGACCCTACGAGCAGTACTTC. This sequence encodes CASSYSPGPYEQYF.

The rearrangement links TRBV27 to TRBJ2-7, with D unclear. Germline V CDR1 and CDR2: MNHEY, SMNVEV (reference sequence). The V gene lost 6 bases and the J gene lost 2 bases, with 14 bases spanning the gap. The CDR3 totals 14 residues. The CDR3 DNA is TGTGCCAGCAGAACGTTTGAGGCCGCCTACGAGCAGTACTTC. This translates into CASRTFEAAYEQYF.

The V and J genes are TRBV29-1 and TRBJ1-4; 10 positions agree with TRBD1. The CDR3 runs to 14 residues. The junction had 7 bases not matched to a gene; V was cut back by 5 bases and J by 7 bases. Germline-derived CDR1 and CDR2 are SQVTM and ANQGSEA. The CDR3 region is CSVWDRGSSEKLFF. CDR3 in DNA: TGCAGCGTTTGGGACAGGGGTAGTAGTGAAAAACTGTTTTTT.

This rearrangement joins TRBV5-6 to TRBJ2-6, with D tentatively TRBD2 (6 bases). The CDR3 is made up of 16 amino acids. V shed 6 bases and J shed 0 bases, with 13 bases lying between them. Germline CDR1 SGHDT, CDR2 YYEEEE. The chain's CDR3 is CASISSSDSGANVLTF. For the CDR3, the DNA is TGTGCCAGCATTTCTTCTAGCGACTCTGGGGCCAACGTCCTGACTTTC.

The chain recombines TRBV5-1 with TRBJ2-7; 7 nucleotides agree with TRBD1. The CDR3 has 17 residues. Germline V gene lookup returns CDR1 SGHRS and CDR2 YFSETQ. V lost 1 base to trimming and J lost 0 bases; unmatched junction nucleotides: 10. The CDR3 here is CASSLLPGTDNSYEQYF. The CDR3 DNA follows: TGCGCCAGCAGCTTGTTACCCGGGACAGACAACTCCTACGAGCAGTACTTC.

The V gene is TRBV5-6, the J gene TRBJ1-4, with D possibly matching TRBD1 (6 bases). Trimming shortened V by 0 bases and J by 4 bases, and 13 bases separated the two germline ends. This CDR3 has 16 residues. Germline values: CDR1 SGHDT, CDR2 YYEEEE. Here the CDR3 DNA reads TGTGCCAGCAGCTTGGTCGGCGGACAGATTAATGAAAAACTGTTTTTT. It codes for CASSLVGGQINEKLFF.

Worth noting for this clone: Other nucleotide sequences from this sample produce the same CDR3. This rearrangement joins TRBV7-9 to TRBJ2-2, with D unclear. Germline CDR1 reads SEHNR; CDR2 reads FQNEAQ (reference sequence). There are 14 residues in the CDR3. Between the trimmed V and J ends, which lost 2 bases and 1 base, there was a span of 5 bases. CDR3 amino acids: CASSLSENTGELFF. CDR3 bases: TGTGCCAGCAGCTTATCGGAGAACACCGGGGAGCTGTTTTTT.

The chain links TRBV6-6 to TRBJ2-2; no firm D call. Trimming took off 2 bases at V and 6 bases at J, with 7 bases between the two ends. Per germline, CDR1 MNHNY and CDR2 SVGAGI (reference sequence). The CDR3 consists of 13 residues. CDR3 nucleotides: TGTGCCAGCAGTTACGCCCCGGCCGGGGAGCTGTTTTTT. Amino acid sequence: CASSYAPAGELFF.

The J gene is TRBJ2-1, the V gene TRBV29-1, with TRBD2 matching 8 bases. CDR1 is SQVTM and CDR2 is ANQGSEA in the germline V gene. V gave up 1 base and J gave up 5 bases; unmatched junction bases: 16. The CDR3 contains 18 residues. CDR3 protein: CSVEGFGEAGGSNNEQFF. CDR3 coding DNA: TGCAGCGTTGAAGGATTTGGGGAGGCGGGAGGCTCGAACAATGAGCAGTTCTTC.

V is TRBV6-6 and J is TRBJ2-7, with D hard to call. The germline V gene encodes CDR1 MNHNY and CDR2 SVGAGI (reference sequence). The length of the CDR3 is 11 residues. V was shortened by 4 bases and J by 4 bases, with 5 bases between the two germline ends. CDR3 loop: CASSFLYEQYF. In DNA, the CDR3 is TGTGCCAGCAGTTTCCTATACGAGCAGTACTTC.

As for this clone: Other DNA sequences in the sample encode the same CDR3. This chain uses TRBV4-1 with TRBJ2-7; D not certain. The V and J ends lost 1 base and 0 bases respectively, with 4 bases between them. This CDR3 contains 13 residues. Germline V gene sequence: CDR1 MGHRA, CDR2 YSYEKL. The CDR3 DNA reads as TGCGCCAGCAGCCAAGGCATCTCCTACGAGCAGTACTTC. Its protein product is CASSQGISYEQYF.

Concerning this clone: A junction end diverges from the germline sequence, so it may reflect a read error. J is TRBJ2-1 and V is TRBV7-7, with 9 bases matching TRBD2. The CDR3 runs 14 residues. Germline CDR1 SSHAT, CDR2 FNYEAQ (reference sequence). This CDR3 reads CASSLAGNHNEQFF. CDR3 sequence (DNA): TGTGCCAGCAGCCTAGCGGGGAACCACAATGAGCAGTTCTTC.

V is TRBV28 and J is TRBJ2-7, with 7 bases lining up with TRBD1. Germline V gives CDR1 MDHEN, CDR2 SYDVKM. This CDR3 has 15 amino acids. V was clipped by 6 bases and J by 6 bases; unmatched bases: 14. In DNA form, the CDR3 reads TGTGCCAGCAGCGAACGACAGGGCCCTCCTGTCGAGCAGTACTTC. Protein product: CASSERQGPPVEQYF.

This chain uses TRBV11-2 with TRBJ2-1; no reliable D call. CDR3 size: 11 residues. V dropped 2 bases and J dropped 8 bases, with 4 bases sitting between them. Germline lookup yields CDR1 SGHAT and CDR2 FQNNGV. This chain's CDR3 is CASSLFDEQFF. The CDR3 DNA sequence: TGTGCCAGCAGCTTATTCGATGAGCAGTTCTTC.

CDR3 protein: CASSGELAATGGGNEQFF. In DNA, the CDR3 is TGTGCCAGCAGTGGGGAACTAGCGGCCACCGGGGGGGGCAATGAGCAGTTCTTC. The rearrangement joins TRBV25-1 to TRBJ2-1; 8 positions agree with TRBD2. The length of the CDR3 is 18 residues. J was trimmed by 6 bases and V by 4 bases; bases with no gene match: 17. CDR1 MGHDK and CDR2 SYGVNS come from the germline V gene.

The chain is built from TRBV4-3 and TRBJ2-2; maybe TRBD1 (5 bases). CDR3 size: 15 residues. V was clipped by 1 base and J by 5 bases, with 11 bases between them. CDR1 LGHNA and CDR2 YSLEER come from the germline V gene. The CDR3 protein is CASSQGSGSTGELFF. CDR3 DNA sequence: TGCGCCAGCAGCCAAGGATCAGGGTCGACCGGGGAGCTGTTTTTT.

This chain joins TRBV11-2 and TRBJ2-1; no definite D call. The CDR3 totals 14 residues. Trimming pared 3 bases from V and 0 bases from J, leaving 6 bases between. Germline V gives CDR1 SGHAT, CDR2 FQNNGV. The CDR3, as DNA: TGTGCCAGCAGCTTTCCAGGCTCCTACAATGAGCAGTTCTTC. It codes for CASSFPGSYNEQFF.

The genes are TRBV7-9 and TRBJ1-2; no clear D gene. V was clipped by 1 base and J by 1 base, with 13 bases between them. In germline, CDR1 is SEHNR, CDR2 FQNEAQ (reference sequence). There are 16 residues in the CDR3. The CDR3 loop reads CASSLDHRDLNYGYTF. CDR3 DNA sequence: TGTGCCAGCAGCTTAGATCACAGAGACCTTAACTATGGCTACACCTTC.

The CDR3: CATSSLGGRARGELFF. In nucleotides, the CDR3 is TGTGCCACCAGCTCCCTGGGAGGGAGGGCTCGGGGGGAGCTGTTTTTT. The chain carries TRBV15 and TRBJ2-2; 7 bases are shared with TRBD2. CDR3 length: 16 amino acids. Germline CDR1 is LNHNV and CDR2 is YYDKDF (reference sequence). V lost 5 bases to trimming and J lost 8 bases; unmatched junction nucleotides: 14.

This clone occurred once. The chain has TRBV5-1 and TRBJ2-1; D may be TRBD1 or TRBD2 (5 bases each). The CDR3 runs to 17 residues. Germline CDR1 SGHRS, CDR2 YFSETQ. The V end lost 1 base, the J end lost 8 bases, and 22 bases lay between the germline ends. The DNA of the CDR3 is TGCGCCAGCAGCTTGAGGGACCCTGCTAGACTTTGGGATGAGCAGTTCTTC. Translated, it gives CASSLRDPARLWDEQFF. Drawing the rest from reference TRBV5-1 and TRBJ2-1, the complete variable domain is KAGVTQTPRYLIKTRGQQVTLSCSPISGHRSVSWYQQTPGQGLQFLFEYFSETQRNKGNFPGRFSGRQFSNSRSEMNVSTLELGDSALYLCASSLRDPARLWDEQFFGPGTRLTVL.

This chain joins TRBV7-9 and TRBJ2-5, with TRBD2 matching 10 bases. Unmatched junction bases numbered 8, after V lost 4 bases and J lost 3 bases. CDR1 is SEHNR and CDR2 is FQNEAQ in the germline V gene (reference sequence). The CDR3 length is 16 residues. CDR3 DNA: TGTGCCAGCAGCTCAACACCGGGACTAGCGAAAGAGACCCAGTACTTC. It yields the protein CASSSTPGLAKETQYF.

V is TRBV28 and J is TRBJ1-1, with D perhaps matching TRBD1 (6 bases). V lost 5 bases and J lost 4, with 23 bases in between. Germline V gene sequence: CDR1 MDHEN, CDR2 SYDVKM. The CDR3 is made up of 17 amino acids. The CDR3 region is CASSIRQADRDFTEAFF. CDR3 in DNA: TGTGCCAGCAGTATAAGACAGGCTGATCGAGATTTCACTGAAGCTTTCTTT.

The chain is built from TRBV28 and TRBJ2-7; D not resolved. V was trimmed by 2 bases and J by 1 base, leaving 9 bases between them. There are 14 residues in the CDR3. Germline CDR1 reads MDHEN; CDR2 reads SYDVKM. The CDR3 nucleotides read TGTGCCAGCAGTTTACCAGCACAGTCCTACGAGCAGTACTTC. Translation gives CASSLPAQSYEQYF. The full variable domain, in which reference TRBV28 and TRBJ2-7 provide the parts outside the CDR3, is DVKVTQSSRYLVKRTGEKVFLECVQDMDHENMFWYRQDPGLGLRLIYFSYDVKMKEKGDIPEGYSVSREKKERFSLILESASTNQTSMYLCASSLPAQSYEQYFGPGTRLTVT.

This clone was seen a single time. This chain uses TRBV7-9 with TRBJ1-1, with a weak D call TRBD1 (5 bases). V was clipped by 1 base and J by 0 bases, with 12 bases between them. Germline CDR1 is SEHNR and CDR2 is FQNEAQ (reference sequence). The CDR3 is 16 residues long. The DNA for the CDR3 is TGTGCCAGCAGCTTAGGACCCGGGGGAATGAACACTGAAGCTTTCTTT. Protein product: CASSLGPGGMNTEAFF.